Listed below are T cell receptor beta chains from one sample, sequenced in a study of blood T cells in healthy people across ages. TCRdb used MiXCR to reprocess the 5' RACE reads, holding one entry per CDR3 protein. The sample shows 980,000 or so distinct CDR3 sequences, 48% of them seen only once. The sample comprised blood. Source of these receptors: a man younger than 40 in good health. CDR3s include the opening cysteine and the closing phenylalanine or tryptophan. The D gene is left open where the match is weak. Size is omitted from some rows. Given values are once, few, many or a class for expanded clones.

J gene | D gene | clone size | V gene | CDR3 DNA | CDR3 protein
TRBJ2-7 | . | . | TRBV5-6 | TGTGCCAGCAGCTTGCGCAGGACAGGGAGGGACGAGCAGTACTTC | CASSLRRTGRDEQYF
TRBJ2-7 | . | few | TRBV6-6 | TGTGCCAGCAGTTCAGAACAGGGCCTCAGCTCCTACGAGCAGTACTTC | CASSSEQGLSSYEQYF
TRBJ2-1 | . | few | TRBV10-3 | TGTGCCATCAGTGGGACCGAGAGCTCCTACAATGAGCAGTTCTTC | CAISGTESSYNEQFF
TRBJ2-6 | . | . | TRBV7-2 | TGTGCCAGCAGCTTAGGAACTGGGCGAACTGGGGCCAACGTCCTGACTTTC | CASSLGTGRTGANVLTF
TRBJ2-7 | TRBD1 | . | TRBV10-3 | TGTGCCATCAGTGAAAGACAGGGGGGCGGTGAGCAGTACTTC | CAISERQGGGEQYF
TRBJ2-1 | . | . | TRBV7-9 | TGTGCCAGCAGCTTCTCCCTCTCCTACAATGAGCAGTTCTTC | CASSFSLSYNEQFF
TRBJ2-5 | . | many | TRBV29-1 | TGCAGCGTTGCAGCAGGGATGGGTCAAGAGACCCAGTACTTC | CSVAAGMGQETQYF
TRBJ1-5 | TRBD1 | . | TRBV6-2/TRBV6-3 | TGTGCCAGCAGTCCGGACAGGGAAAGGCGGAGGAATCAGCCCCGGCATTTT | CASSPDRERRRNQPRHF
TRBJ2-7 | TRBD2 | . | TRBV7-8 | TGTGCCAGCAGCACGGGGACTAGCGGGGACTACGAGCAGTACTTC | CASSTGTSGDYEQYF
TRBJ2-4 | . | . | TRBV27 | TGTGCCAGCAGACGAAATCCTTCCGGGGCAGGGAAAAACATTCAGTACTTC | CASRRNPSGAGKNIQYF
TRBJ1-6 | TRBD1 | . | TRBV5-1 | TGCGCCAGCAGCTTACAGGGGTCGAGGGCTGGTTCACCCCTCCACTTT | CASSLQGSRAGSPLHF
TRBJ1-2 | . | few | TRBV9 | TGTGCCAGCAGCGTAGACTTAGGCCCCTATGGCTACACCTTC | CASSVDLGPYGYTF
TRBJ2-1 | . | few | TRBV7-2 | TGTGCCAGCGGCCGAGGGGGTGAGCAGTTCTTC | CASGRGGEQFF
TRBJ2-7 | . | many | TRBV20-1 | TGCAGTGCACTAGGACGAACCACGGGCTACGAGCAGTACTTC | CSALGRTTGYEQYF
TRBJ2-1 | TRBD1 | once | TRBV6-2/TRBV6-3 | TGTGCCGGCTCAGATACAGGGGCACAGTTCTTC | CAGSDTGAQFF
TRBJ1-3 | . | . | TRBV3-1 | TGTGCCAGCCGCCACCTCAGCTCTGGAAACACCATATATTTT | CASRHLSSGNTIYF
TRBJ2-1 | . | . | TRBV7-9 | TGTGCCAGCGGAGCAAACAGGGTACCATGGGGCATTAGCTCCTACAATGAGCAGTTCTTC | CASGANRVPWGISSYNEQFF
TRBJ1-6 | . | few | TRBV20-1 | TGCAGTGCTAGGGGGATTGACAACTATAATTCACCCCTCCACTTT | CSARGIDNYNSPLHF
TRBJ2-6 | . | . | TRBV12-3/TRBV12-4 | TGTGCCAGCAGCCCCCGGGACTCTGGGGCCAACGTCCTGACTTTC | CASSPRDSGANVLTF
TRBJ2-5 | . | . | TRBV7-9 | TGTGCCAGCAGCCCCGACGGAACACAAGAGACCCAGTACTTC | CASSPDGTQETQYF
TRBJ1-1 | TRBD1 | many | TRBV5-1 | TGTGCCAGCAGCTCAGGACAGGGGGGTACTGAAGCTTTCTTT | CASSSGQGGTEAFF
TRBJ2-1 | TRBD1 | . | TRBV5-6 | TGTGCCAGCAGCTTGGACGAGGGGGCTAAGACCTGGAATGAGCAGTTCTTC | CASSLDEGAKTWNEQFF
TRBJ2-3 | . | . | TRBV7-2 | TGTGCCAGCAGCTTAGTTACTGGGGGGGCACCAGATACGCAGTATTTT | CASSLVTGGAPDTQYF
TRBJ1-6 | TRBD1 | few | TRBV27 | TGTGCCAGCAGTACCGACAGGGAAGGCTCACCCCTCCACTTT | CASSTDREGSPLHF
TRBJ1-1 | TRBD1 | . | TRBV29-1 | TGCAGCGTTGAGTCGTTGGCAGGGGGAACTGAAGCTTTCTTT | CSVESLAGGTEAFF
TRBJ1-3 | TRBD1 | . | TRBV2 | TGTGCCAGCAGTGGTGGGACAGGGGGAAACACCATATATTTT | CASSGGTGGNTIYF
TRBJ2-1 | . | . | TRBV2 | TGTGCCGTAAATCGGGGGGCAAGCTCCTACAATGAGCAGTTCTTC | CAVNRGASSYNEQFF
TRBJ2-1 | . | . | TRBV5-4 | TGTGCCAGCAGCTTGGATCTCCATTCCTACAATGAGCAGTTCTTC | CASSLDLHSYNEQFF
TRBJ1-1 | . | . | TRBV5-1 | TGCGCCAGCAGCTTGGAGGGGGACCGGAACACTGAAGCTTTCTTT | CASSLEGDRNTEAFF
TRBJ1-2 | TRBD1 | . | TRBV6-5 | TGTGCCAGCAGACAGGGACAGGGGCAGGTCTATGGCTACACCTTC | CASRQGQGQVYGYTF